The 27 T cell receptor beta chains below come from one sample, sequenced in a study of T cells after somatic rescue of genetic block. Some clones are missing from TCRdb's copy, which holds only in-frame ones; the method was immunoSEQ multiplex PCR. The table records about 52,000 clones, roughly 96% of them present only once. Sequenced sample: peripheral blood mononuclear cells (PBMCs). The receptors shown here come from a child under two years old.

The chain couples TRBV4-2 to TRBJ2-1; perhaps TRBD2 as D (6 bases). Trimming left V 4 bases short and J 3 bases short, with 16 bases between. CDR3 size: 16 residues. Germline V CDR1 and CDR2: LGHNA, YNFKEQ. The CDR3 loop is CASSPPALASYNEQFF. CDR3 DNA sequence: TGTGCCAGCAGCCCCCCCGCGCTAGCGAGCTACAATGAGCAGTTCTTC.

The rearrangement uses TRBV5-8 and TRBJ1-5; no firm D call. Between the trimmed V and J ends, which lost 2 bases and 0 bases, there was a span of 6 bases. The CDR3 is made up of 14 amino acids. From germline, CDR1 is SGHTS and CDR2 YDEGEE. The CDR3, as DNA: TGTGCCAGCAGCTTAAGGGATAGCAATCAGCCCCAGCATTTT. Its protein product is CASSLRDSNQPQHF.

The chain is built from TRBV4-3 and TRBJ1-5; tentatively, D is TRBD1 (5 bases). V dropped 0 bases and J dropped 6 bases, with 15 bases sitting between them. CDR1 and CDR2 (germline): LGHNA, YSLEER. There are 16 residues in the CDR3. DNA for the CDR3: TGCGCCAGCAGCCAAGATTACGAGCAGGGCCCTCAGCCCCAGCATTTT. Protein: CASSQDYEQGPQPQHF.

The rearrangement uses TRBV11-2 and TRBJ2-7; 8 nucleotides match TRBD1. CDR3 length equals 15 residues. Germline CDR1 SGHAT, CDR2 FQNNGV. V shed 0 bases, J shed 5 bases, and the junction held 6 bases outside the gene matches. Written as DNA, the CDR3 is TGTGCCAGCAGCTTAGAAAGGACAGGGATCGACGAGCAGTACTTC. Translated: CASSLERTGIDEQYF. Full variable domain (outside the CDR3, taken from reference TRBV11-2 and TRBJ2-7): EAGVAQSPRYKIIEKRQSVAFWCNPISGHATLYWYQQILGQGPKLLIQFQNNGVVDDSQLPKDRFSAERLKGVDSTLKIQPAKLEDSAVYLCASSLERTGIDEQYFGPGTRLTVT.

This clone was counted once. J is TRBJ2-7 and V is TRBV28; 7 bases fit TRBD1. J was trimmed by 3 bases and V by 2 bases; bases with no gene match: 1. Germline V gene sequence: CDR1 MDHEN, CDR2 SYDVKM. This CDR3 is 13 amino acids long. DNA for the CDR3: TGTGCCAGCAGTTTAGCAGGGGGCTACGAGCAGTACTTC. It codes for CASSLAGGYEQYF. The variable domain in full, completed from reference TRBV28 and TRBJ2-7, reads DVKVTQSSRYLVKRTGEKVFLECVQDMDHENMFWYRQDPGLGLRLIYFSYDVKMKEKGDIPEGYSVSREKKERFSLILESASTNQTSMYLCASSLAGGYEQYFGPGTRLTVT.

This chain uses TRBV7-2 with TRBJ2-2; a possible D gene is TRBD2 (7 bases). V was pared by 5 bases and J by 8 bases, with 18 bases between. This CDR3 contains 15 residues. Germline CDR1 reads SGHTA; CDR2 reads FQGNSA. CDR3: CASSPAPGGGGELFF. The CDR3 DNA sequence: TGTGCCAGCAGCCCCGCCCCGGGGGGCGGGGGGGAGCTGTTTTTT.

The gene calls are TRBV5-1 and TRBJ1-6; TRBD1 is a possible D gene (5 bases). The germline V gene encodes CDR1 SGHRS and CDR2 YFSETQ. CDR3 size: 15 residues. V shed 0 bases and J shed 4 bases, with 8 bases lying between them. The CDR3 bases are TGCGCCAGCAGCTTGGGGGGACCTTATAATTCACCCCTCCACTTT. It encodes CASSLGGPYNSPLHF.

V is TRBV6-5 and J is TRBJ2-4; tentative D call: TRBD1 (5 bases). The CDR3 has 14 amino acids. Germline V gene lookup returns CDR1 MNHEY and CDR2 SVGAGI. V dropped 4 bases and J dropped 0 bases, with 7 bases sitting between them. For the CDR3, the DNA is TGTGCCAGCAGTTTCCAGGGAGCCAAAAACATTCAGTACTTC. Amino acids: CASSFQGAKNIQYF.

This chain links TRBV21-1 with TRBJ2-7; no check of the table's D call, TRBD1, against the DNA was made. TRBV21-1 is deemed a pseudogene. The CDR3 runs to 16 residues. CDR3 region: CASSKANHSFSYEQYF. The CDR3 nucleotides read TGTGCCAGCAGCAAAGCGAACCACAGCTTCTCCTACGAGCAGTACTTC.

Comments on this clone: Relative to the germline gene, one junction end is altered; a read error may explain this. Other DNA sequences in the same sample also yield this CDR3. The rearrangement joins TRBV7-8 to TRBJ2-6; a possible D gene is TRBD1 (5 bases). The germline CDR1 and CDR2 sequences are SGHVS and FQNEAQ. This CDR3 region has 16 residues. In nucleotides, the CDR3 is TGTGCCAGCAGCTCCGACAGTTTCTCTGGGGCCAATGTCCTGACTTTC. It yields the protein CASSSDSFSGANVLTF.

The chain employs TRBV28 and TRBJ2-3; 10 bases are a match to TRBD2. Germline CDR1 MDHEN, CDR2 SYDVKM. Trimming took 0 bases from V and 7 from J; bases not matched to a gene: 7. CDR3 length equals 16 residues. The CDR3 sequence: CASSLWSSGSWNTQYF. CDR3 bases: TGTGCCAGCAGTTTATGGTCTAGCGGGAGTTGGAATACGCAGTATTTT.

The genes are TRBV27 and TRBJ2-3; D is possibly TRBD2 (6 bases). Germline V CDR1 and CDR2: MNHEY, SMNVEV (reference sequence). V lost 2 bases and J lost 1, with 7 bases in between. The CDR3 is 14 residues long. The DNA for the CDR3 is TGTGCCAGCAGTTTAGGCGGGGGCACAGATACGCAGTATTTT. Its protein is CASSLGGGTDTQYF.

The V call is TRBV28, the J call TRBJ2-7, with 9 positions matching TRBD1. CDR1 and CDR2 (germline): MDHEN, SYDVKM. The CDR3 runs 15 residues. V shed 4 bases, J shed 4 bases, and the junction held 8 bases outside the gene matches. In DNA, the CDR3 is TGTGCCAGCAGTTCCCCACAGGGGGCGAGGTACGAGCAGTACTTC. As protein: CASSSPQGARYEQYF. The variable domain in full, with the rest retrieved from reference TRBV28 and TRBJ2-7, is DVKVTQSSRYLVKRTGEKVFLECVQDMDHENMFWYRQDPGLGLRLIYFSYDVKMKEKGDIPEGYSVSREKKERFSLILESASTNQTSMYLCASSSPQGARYEQYFGPGTRLTVT.

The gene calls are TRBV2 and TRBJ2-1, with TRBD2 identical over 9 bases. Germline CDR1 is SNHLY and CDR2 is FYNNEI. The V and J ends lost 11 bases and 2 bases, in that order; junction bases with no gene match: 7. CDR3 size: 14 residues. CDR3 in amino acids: CAGRGLATYNEQFF. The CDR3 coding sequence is TGTGCCGGTCGTGGACTAGCGACCTACAATGAGCAGTTCTTC.

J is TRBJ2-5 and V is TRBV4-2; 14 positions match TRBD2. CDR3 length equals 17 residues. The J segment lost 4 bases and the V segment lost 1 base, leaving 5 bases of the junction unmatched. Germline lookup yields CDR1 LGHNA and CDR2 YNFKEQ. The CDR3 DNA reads TGTGCCAGCAGCCAAGTTGGGACTAGCGGGAGTCGAGAGACCCAGTACTTC. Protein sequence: CASSQVGTSGSRETQYF.

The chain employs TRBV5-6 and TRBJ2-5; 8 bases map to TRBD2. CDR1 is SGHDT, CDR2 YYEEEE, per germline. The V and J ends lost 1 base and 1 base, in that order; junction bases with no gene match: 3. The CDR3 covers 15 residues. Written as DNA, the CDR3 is TGTGCCAGCAGCTTGCCCACTAGCGGCCAAGAGACCCAGTACTTC. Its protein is CASSLPTSGQETQYF.

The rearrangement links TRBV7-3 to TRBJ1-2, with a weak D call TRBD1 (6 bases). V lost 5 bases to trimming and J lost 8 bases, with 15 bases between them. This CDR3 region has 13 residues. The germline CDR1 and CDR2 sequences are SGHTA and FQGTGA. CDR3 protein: CASSLQGSRGYTF. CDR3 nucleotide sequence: TGTGCCAGCAGCCTTCAGGGGAGTAGGGGCTACACCTTC.

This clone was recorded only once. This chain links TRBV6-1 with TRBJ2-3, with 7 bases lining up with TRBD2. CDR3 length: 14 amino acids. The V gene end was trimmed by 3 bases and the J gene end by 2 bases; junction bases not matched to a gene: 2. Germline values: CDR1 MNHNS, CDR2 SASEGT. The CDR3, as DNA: TGTGCCAGCAGTGACCGACTAGCCACAGATACGCAGTATTTT. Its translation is CASSDRLATDTQYF.

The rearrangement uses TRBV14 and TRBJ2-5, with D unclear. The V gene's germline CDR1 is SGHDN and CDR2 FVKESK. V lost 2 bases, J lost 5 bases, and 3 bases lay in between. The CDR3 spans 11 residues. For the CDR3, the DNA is TGTGCCAGCAGCCAACTGGAGACCCAGTACTTC. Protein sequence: CASSQLETQYF.

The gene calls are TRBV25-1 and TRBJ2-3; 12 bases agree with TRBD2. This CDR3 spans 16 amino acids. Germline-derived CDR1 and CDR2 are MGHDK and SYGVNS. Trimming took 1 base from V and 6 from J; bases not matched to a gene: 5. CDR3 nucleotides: TGTGCCAGCAGTGAATGGAGCCTAGCGGGAGGGGATACGCAGTATTTT. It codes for CASSEWSLAGGDTQYF.

The CDR3 DNA reads as TGTGCCAGCAGTGAGCCGGGACAAGCTAACTATGGCTACACCTTC. It encodes CASSEPGQANYGYTF. J is TRBJ1-2 and V is TRBV25-1; D may be TRBD1 (6 bases). V was pared by 3 bases and J by 0 bases, with 11 bases between. The CDR3 is made up of 15 amino acids. Germline CDR1 is MGHDK and CDR2 is SYGVNS.

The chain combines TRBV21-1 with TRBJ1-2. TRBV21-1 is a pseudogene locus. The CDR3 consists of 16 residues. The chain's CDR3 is CASRLTGYRKTYGYTF. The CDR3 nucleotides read TGTGCCAGCAGATTAACGGGCTACAGAAAGACCTATGGCTACACCTTC.

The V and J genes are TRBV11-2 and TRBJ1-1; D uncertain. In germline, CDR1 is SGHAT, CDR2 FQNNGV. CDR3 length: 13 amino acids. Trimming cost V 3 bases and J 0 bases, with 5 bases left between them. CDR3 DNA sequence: TGTGCCAGCAGCTTCCCAATGAACACTGAAGCTTTCTTT. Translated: CASSFPMNTEAFF. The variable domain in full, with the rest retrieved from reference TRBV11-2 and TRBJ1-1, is EAGVAQSPRYKIIEKRQSVAFWCNPISGHATLYWYQQILGQGPKLLIQFQNNGVVDDSQLPKDRFSAERLKGVDSTLKIQPAKLEDSAVYLCASSFPMNTEAFFGQGTRLTVV.

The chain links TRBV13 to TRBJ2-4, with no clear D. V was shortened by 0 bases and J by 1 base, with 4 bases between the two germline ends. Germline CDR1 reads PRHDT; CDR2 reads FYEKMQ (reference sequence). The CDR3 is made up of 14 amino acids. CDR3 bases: TGTGCCAGCAGCTTAGGGCAGGCCAAAAACATTCAGTACTTC. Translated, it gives CASSLGQAKNIQYF.

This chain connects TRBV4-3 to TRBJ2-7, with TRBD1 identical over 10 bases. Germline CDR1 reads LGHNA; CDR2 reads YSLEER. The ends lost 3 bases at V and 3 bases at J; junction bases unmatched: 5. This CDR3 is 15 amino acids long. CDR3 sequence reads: CASSHIRDRGYEQYF. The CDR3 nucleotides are TGCGCCAGCAGCCACATCCGGGACAGGGGCTACGAGCAGTACTTC.

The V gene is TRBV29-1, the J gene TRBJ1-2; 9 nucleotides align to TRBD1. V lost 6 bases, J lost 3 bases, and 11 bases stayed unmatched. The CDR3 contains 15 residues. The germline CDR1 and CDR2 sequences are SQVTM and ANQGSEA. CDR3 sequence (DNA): TGCAGCGTCCTAGCCTTGGGGGACAGGGACTATGGCTACACCTTC. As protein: CSVLALGDRDYGYTF.

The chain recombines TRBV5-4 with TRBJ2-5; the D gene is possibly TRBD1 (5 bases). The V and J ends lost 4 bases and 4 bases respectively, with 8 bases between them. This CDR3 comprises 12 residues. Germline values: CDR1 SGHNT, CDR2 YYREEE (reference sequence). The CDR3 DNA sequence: TGTGCCAGCAGCCAGGGCTTAGAGACCCAGTACTTC. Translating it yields CASSQGLETQYF.